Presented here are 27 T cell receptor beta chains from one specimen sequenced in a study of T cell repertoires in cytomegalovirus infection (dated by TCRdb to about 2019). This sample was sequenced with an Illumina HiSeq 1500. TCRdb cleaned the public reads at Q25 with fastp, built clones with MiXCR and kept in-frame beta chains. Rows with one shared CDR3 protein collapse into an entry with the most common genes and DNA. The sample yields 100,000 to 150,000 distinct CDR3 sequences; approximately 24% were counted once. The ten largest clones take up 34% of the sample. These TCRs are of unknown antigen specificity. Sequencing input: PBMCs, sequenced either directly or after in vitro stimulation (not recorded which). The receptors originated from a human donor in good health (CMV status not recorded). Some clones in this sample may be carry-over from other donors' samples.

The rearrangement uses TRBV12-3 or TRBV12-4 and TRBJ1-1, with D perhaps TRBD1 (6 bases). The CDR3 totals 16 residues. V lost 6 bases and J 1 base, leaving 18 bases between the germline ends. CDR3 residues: CASSSAGAGRNTEAFF. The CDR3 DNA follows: TGTGCCAGCAGCTCGGCGGGGGCGGGGAGGAACACTGAAGCTTTCTTT.

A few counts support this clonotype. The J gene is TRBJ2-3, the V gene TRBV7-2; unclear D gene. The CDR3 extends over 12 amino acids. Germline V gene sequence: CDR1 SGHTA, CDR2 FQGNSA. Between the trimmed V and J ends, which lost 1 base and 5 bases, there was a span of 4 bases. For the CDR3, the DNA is TGTGCCAGCAGCTTAGGGCTAGATACGCAGTATTTT. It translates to CASSLGLDTQYF.

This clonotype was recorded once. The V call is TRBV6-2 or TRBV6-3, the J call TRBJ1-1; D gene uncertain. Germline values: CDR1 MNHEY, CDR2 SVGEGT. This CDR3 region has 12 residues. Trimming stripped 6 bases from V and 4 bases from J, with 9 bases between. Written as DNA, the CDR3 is TGTGCCAGCAGATGGTCTCCCACTGAAGCTTTCTTT. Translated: CASRWSPTEAFF.

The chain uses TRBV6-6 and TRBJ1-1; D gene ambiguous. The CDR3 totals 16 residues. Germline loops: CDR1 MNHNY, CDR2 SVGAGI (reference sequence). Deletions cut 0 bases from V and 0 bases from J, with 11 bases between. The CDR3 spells CASSYSREVMNTEAFF. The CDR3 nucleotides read TGTGCCAGCAGTTACTCCCGGGAAGTAATGAACACTGAAGCTTTCTTT.

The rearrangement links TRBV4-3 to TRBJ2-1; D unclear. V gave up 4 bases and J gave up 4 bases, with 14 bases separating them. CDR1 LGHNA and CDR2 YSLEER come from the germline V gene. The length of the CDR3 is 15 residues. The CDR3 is CASSPSYASYNEQFF. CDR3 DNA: TGCGCCAGCAGCCCAAGTTACGCCTCTTACAATGAGCAGTTCTTC.

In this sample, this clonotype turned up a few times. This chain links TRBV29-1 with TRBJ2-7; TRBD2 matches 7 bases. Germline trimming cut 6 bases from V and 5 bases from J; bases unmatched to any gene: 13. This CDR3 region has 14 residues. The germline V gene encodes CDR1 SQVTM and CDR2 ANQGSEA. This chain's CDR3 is CSVMGGEGGNEQYV. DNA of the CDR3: TGCAGCGTAATGGGGGGGGAAGGTGGTAACGAGCAGTACGTC.

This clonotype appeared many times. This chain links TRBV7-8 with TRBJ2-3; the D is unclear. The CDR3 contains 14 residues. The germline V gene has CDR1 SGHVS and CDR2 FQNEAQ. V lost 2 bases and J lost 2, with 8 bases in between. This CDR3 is CASSLSVNTDTQYF. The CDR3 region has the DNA TGTGCCAGCAGCTTATCGGTCAACACAGATACGCAGTATTTT.

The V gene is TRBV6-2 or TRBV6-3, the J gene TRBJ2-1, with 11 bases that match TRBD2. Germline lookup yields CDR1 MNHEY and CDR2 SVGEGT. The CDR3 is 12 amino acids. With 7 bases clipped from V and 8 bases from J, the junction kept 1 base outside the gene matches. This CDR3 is CASKLAGDEQFF. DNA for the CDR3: TGTGCCAGCAAACTAGCGGGAGATGAGCAGTTCTTC.

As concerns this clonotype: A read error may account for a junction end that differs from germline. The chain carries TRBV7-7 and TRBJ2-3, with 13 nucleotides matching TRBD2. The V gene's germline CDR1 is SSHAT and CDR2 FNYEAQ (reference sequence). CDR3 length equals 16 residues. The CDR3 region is CASSHGLAGVADTQYF. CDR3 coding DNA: TGTGCTAGCAGCCATGGACTAGCGGGAGTAGCAGATACGCAGTATTTT.

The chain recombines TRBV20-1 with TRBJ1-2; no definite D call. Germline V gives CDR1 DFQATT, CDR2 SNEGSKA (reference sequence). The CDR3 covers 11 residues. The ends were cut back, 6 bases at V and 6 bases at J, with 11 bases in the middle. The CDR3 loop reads CSAPSGHGYTF. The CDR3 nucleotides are TGCAGTGCGCCCTCCGGCCATGGCTACACCTTC.

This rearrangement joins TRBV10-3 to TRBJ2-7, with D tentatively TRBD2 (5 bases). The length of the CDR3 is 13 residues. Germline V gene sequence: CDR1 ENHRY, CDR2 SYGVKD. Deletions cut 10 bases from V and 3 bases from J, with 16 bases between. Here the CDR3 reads CATSAGSLYEQYF. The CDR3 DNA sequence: TGTGCCACCTCGGCGGGCAGCCTCTACGAGCAGTACTTC.

CDR3 sequence: CASRRADSLNLGYGYTF. DNA of the CDR3: TGTGCCAGCAGGCGAGCCGACTCCCTAAACTTAGGCTATGGCTACACCTTC. The chain couples TRBV6-5 to TRBJ1-2; D is undetermined. This CDR3 has 17 amino acids. The V end was cut by 6 bases, the J end by 4 bases, with 24 bases between. Looked up from germline, CDR1 is MNHEY and CDR2 is SVGAGI.

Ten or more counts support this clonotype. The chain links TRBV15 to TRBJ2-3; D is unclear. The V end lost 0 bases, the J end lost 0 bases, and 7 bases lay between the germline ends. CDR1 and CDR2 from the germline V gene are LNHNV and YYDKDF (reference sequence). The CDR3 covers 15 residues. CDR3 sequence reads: CATSRDQDSTDTQYF. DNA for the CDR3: TGTGCCACCAGCAGAGATCAGGATAGCACAGATACGCAGTATTTT.

CDR3 nucleotide sequence: TGTGCCAGCAGCGACGGAGGAGGCACCGGGGAGCTGTTTTTT. This encodes CASSDGGGTGELFF. V gene TRBV5-4 combines with J gene TRBJ2-2; a weak D match, TRBD2 (5 bases). The V gene lost 4 bases and the J gene lost 4 bases, with 11 bases spanning the gap. Germline CDR1 reads SGHNT; CDR2 reads YYREEE (reference sequence). The CDR3 consists of 14 residues.

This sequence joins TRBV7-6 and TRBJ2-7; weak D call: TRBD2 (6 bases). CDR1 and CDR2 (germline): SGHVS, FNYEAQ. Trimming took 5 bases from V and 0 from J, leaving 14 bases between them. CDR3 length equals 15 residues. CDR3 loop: CASSPAGFASYEQYF. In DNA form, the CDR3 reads TGTGCCAGCAGCCCGGCGGGATTCGCCTCCTACGAGCAGTACTTC.

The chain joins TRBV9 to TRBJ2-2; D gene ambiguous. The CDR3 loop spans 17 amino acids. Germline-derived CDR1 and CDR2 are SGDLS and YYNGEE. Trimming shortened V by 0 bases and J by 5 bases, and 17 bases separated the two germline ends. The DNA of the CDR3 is TGTGCCAGCAGCGTAGCCTTTCTGAGGACCACTACCGGGGAGCTGTTTTTT. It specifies CASSVAFLRTTTGELFF.

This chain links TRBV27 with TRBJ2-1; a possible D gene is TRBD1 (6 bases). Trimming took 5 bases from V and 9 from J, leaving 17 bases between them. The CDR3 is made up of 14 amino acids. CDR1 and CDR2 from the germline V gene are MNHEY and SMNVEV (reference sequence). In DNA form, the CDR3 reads TGTGCCAGCAGTCGCGGTGGACAGTGGGGTGAGCAGTTCTTC. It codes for CASSRGGQWGEQFF.

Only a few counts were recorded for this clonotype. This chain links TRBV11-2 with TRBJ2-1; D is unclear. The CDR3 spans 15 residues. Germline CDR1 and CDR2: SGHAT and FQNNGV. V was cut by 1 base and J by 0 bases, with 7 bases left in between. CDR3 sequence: CASSLAEISYNEQFF. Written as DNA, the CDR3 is TGTGCCAGCAGCTTAGCGGAAATCTCCTACAATGAGCAGTTCTTC.

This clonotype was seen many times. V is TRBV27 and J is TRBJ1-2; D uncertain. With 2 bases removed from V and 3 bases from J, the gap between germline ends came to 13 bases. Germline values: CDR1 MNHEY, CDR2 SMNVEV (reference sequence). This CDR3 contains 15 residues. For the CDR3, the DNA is TGTGCCAGCAGTTTAGGGAAGGGAAGAGACTATGGCTACACCTTC. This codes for CASSLGKGRDYGYTF.

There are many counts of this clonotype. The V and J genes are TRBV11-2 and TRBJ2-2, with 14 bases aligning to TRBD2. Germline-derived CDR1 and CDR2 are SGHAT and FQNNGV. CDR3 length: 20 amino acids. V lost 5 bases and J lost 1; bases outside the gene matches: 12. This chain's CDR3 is CASSPQTGTSGSRNTGELFF. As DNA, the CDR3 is TGTGCCAGCAGCCCCCAGACCGGGACTAGCGGGAGTCGGAACACCGGGGAGCTGTTTTTT.

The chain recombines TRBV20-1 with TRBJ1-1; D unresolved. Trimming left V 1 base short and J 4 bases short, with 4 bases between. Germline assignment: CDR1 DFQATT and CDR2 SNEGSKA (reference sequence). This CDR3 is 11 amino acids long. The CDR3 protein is CSARGGTEAFF. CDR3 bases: TGCAGTGCTAGAGGGGGCACTGAAGCTTTCTTT.

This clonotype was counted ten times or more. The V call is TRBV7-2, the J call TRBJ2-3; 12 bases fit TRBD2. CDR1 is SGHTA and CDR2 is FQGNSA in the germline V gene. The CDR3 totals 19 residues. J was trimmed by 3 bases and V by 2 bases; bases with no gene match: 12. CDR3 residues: CASSLLRTSGAYGTDTQYF. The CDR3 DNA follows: TGTGCCAGCAGCTTACTTCGGACTAGCGGGGCGTATGGGACAGATACGCAGTATTTT.

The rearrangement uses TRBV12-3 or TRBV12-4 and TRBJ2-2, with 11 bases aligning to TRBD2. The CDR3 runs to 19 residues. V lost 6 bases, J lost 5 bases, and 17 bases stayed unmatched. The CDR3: CASSPGVAGGVFVTGELFF. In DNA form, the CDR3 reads TGTGCCAGCAGCCCAGGGGTAGCGGGAGGGGTGTTCGTTACCGGGGAGCTGTTTTTT.

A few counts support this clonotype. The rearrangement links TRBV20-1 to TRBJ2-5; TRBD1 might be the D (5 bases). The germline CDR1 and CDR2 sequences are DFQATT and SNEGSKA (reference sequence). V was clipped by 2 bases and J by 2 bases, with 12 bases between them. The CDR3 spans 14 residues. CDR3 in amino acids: CSARRAPGQETQYF. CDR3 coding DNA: TGCAGTGCTAGAAGGGCCCCAGGGCAAGAGACCCAGTACTTC.

The CDR3 reads CASSQGTSVQETQYF. The CDR3 region has the DNA TGCGCCAGCAGCCAAGGGACTAGCGTTCAAGAGACCCAGTACTTC. This chain connects TRBV4-1 to TRBJ2-5; TRBD2 matches at 9 bases. Germline V CDR1 and CDR2: MGHRA, YSYEKL. V was clipped by 1 base and J by 2 bases; unmatched bases: 2. The CDR3 has 15 amino acids.

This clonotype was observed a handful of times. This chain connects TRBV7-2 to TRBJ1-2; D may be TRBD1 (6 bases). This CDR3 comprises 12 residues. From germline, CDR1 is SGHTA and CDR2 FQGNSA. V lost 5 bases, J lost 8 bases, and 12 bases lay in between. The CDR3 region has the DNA TGTGCCAGCAGCCCCACAGGGTACGGCTACACCTTC. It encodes CASSPTGYGYTF.

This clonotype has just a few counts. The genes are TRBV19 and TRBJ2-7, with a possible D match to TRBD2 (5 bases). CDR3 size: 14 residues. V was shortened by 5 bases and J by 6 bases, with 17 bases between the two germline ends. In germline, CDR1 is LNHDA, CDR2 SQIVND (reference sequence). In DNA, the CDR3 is TGTGCCAGTAGTCAATGGACGGACTTCTCCGAGCAGTACTTC. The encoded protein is CASSQWTDFSEQYF.